This T cell receptor beta chain was profiled in a study of T-cell memory formation after mild COVID-19. The overall study: For the most part, TCR clusters were specific to one donor. Overall study findings and caveats: Mostly located in CM and EM were contracting CD4+ clones, with contracting CD8+ clones located in EMRA.

The germline V gene encodes CDR1 MNHEY and CDR2 SVGEGT. The CDR3 contains 13 residues. J lost 5 bases, V lost 6 bases, and 6 bases had no gene match. Constant-segment primers served in 5'RACE that generated TCR alpha and TCR beta cDNA libraries bearing sample barcodes and UMIs. TCRdb re-called the 5' RACE reads through MiXCR, storing one row per CDR3 protein. The sample holds 200,000 or so distinct CDR3 sequences, over 9.5% seen once. A remark on this clonotype: What it binds is not known.

What was sequenced was PBMCs or a T cell subset sorted from them (not recorded which). This chain connects TRBV6-2 or TRBV6-3 to TRBJ1-2; the match to TRBD1 covers 7 bases. The TCR originated in a man between 18 and 29 years old who had mild COVID-19 (a few samples of this study predate the infection). Cell type and time point are not known. CDR3 bases: TGTGCCAGCAGAGGGACAGCAACATATGGCTACACCTTC. Its protein is CASRGTATYGYTF.